This T cell receptor beta chain was observed in a study of blood T cell repertoires in COVID-19 (dated by TCRdb to about 2020). Some background on the complete study: The collaborator samples originated in the United States, Italy and Spain and spanned the acute and convalescent phases of COVID-19. The material from the prospective study consisted of cDNA or gDNA derived from T cells, B-cell-depleted T cells, or PBMCs. The dataset comprised deeply sampled blood TCRbeta repertoires from subjects exposed to, actively infected with, or recovered from COVID-19. A freely available public database, intended as a resource for researchers studying the immune response to SARS-CoV-2, is where the repertoires were released. The samples were drawn from the first 160 participants of the ongoing ImmuneRACE study and from 1,254 subjects provided by 6 global collaborators. Sample metadata almost always included a de-identified subject ID, COVID-19 status, age in years and sex. Where HLA class I and class II types were available, the types were taken from metadata supplied by the sample provider, not from assay-based typing.

The germline V gene yields MNHNS for CDR1 and SASEGT for CDR2. Counted from cysteine to phenylalanine, this CDR3 has 17 amino acids. Only the CDR3 part of the read is kept: 51 bases, read in frame from the first base. V loses 0 bases of germline sequence and J loses 4 bases, and the interval between the two ends is 18 bases. Turning to this clone: This clone's antigen is unknown. Base-call qualities are not available, and no considerably larger clone is one nucleotide away.

One collaborating source in Seattle enrolled patients while the patients were actively infected and followed the patients over time throughout the course of disease. Whole blood was collected in K2EDTA tubes by collaborating institutions according to the institutions' own protocols. For TCRbeta analysis, collaborators shipped samples in one of three forms: frozen whole blood, isolated PBMCs, or DNA extracted from either of those sample types. TCRbeta CDR3 regions were amplified from genomic DNA by means of the immunoSEQ Assay, a bias-controlled multiplex PCR. The authors' pipeline ran thus. Nucleated cell counts per sample were estimated from amplification of reference gene primers within the assay. Sequence reads were collapsed and filtered to measure the absolute abundance of every unique TCRbeta CDR3 rearrangement. Productive Simpson clonality was computed per sample as the square root of Simpson's diversity index over productive rearrangements. The immuneACCESS repertoire file appears here via TCRdb, limited to in-frame rearrangements. These files lack a portion of the clones; in checked studies, under half of the deficit traces to unresolved V genes, and the cause of the others is not known. V and J calls and clone size are copied from that table; D and trimming were computed from the DNA. A total of 380,000 or so clones appear in this sample, 80% to 90% of them only once. The ten most abundant clones make up around 7.4% of the sample.

The investigation overall reported the following: How much clinical and demographic metadata was included differed by source and by participant, and the metadata was provided uncurated.

The chain employs TRBV6-1 and TRBJ2-5; 6 matching bases give a weak D call of TRBD1. Sequences were obtained from peripheral blood. This receptor was obtained from a woman aged 60-75 years with COVID-19, enrolled during active disease. The sequenced DNA: TGTGCCAGCAGTGAAGCTATCCTCGCAGGGGTGGTAGAGACCCAGTACTTC. This encodes CASSEAILAGVVETQYF.